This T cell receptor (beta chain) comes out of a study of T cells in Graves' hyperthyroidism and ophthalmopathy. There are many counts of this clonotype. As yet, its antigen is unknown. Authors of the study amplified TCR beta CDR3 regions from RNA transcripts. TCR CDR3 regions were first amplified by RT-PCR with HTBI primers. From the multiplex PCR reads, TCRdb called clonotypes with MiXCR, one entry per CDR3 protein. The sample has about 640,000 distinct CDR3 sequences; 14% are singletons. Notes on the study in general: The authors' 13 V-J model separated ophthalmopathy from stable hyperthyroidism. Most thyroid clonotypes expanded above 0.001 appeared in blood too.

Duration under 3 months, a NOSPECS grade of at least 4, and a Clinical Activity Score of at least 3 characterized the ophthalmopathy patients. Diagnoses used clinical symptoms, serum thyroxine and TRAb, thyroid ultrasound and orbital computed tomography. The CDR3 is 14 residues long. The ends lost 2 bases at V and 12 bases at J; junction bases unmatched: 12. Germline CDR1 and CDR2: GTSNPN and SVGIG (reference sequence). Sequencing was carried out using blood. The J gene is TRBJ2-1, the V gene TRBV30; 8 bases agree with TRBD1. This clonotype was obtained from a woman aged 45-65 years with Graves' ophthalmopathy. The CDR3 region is CAWSPYSRGLGQFF. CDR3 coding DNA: TGTGCCTGGAGTCCGTATAGCAGGGGGCTGGGGCAGTTCTTC.